The entry below describes one TCR beta chain. The sample comes from a study of control samples from healthy donors and cancer patients. Sequencing used immunoSEQ multiplex PCR; TCRdb keeps in-frame clones, though not all of them. The sample comprises about 160,000 clones, roughly 90% of which are singletons, and 0.68% rests with the top ten. V gave up 2 bases and J gave up 5 bases, with 5 bases separating them. CDR3 length: 12 residues. This clonotype originated in a woman aged 30 to 39 in good health. The sample consisted of blood. The genes are TRBV12-3 or TRBV12-4 and TRBJ2-3; D is ambiguous. CDR3 in DNA: TGTGCCAGCAGTTTACTGAGAGATACGCAGTATTTT. Its translation: CASSLLRDTQYF.